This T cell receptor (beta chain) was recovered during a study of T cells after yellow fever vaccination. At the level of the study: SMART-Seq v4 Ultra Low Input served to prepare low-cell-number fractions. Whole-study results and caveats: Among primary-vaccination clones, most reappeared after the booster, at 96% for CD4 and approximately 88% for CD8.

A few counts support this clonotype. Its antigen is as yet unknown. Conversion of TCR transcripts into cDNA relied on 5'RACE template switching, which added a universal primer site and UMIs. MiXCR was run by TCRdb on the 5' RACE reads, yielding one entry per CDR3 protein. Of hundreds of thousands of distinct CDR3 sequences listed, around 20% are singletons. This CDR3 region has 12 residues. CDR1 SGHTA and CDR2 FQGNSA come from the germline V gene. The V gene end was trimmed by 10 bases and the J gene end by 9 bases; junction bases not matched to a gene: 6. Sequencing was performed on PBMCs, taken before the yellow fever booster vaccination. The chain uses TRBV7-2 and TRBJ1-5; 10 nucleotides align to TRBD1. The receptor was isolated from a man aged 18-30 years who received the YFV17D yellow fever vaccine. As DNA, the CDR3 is TGTGCCACCGGGACAGGGGCATGGCCCCAGCATTTT. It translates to CATGTGAWPQHF.